This note documents a single T cell receptor beta chain sequence. The sample belongs to a study of blood T cells in healthy people across ages. The CDR3 covers 16 residues. V was pared by 0 bases and J by 2 bases, with 4 bases of the junction left unmatched. CDR1 and CDR2 (germline): SGHRS, YFSETQ. Sample-barcoded 5' priming and a J-beta primer mix drove a second PCR of about 7 to 12 cycles. TCRdb redid the calling of the 5' RACE reads with MiXCR, one entry per CDR3 protein. This table has fewer than 600,000 distinct CDR3 sequences, about 25% appearing once. This sample also appeared in a second study, on T cells of mothers and their children.

Specimen: blood. This chain joins TRBV5-1 and TRBJ2-3; 9 bases are a match to TRBD1. The source of this sequence is a boy younger than 10 in good health. CDR3 sequence reads: CASSLEGQGLTDTQYF. The CDR3 bases are TGCGCCAGCAGCTTGGAGGGACAGGGCCTCACAGATACGCAGTATTTT.